The T cell receptor (beta chain) under discussion was sequenced for a study of T cell changes during pregnancy in multiple sclerosis. Repertoires were generated with immunoSEQ multiplex PCR, while TCRdb's copy carries only in-frame clones and drops some. The profile covers 90,000 to 120,000 clones, with around 90% appearing a single time and 1% to 1.5% taken by the ten largest. CDR1 is MNHNS, CDR2 SASEGT, per germline. This CDR3 has 15 residues. Trimming cost V 5 bases and J 3 bases; bases outside gene matches: 7. A single count supports this clone. V is TRBV6-1 and J is TRBJ1-1, with 9 bases aligning to TRBD1. Material: peripheral blood, obtained in the second trimester of pregnancy. The sequence came from a female donor with multiple sclerosis, enrolled in a pregnancy study. CDR3 loop: CASSHTGGGHTEAFF. The CDR3 nucleotides are TGTGCCAGCAGTCATACAGGGGGCGGTCACACTGAAGCTTTCTTT.